This TCR beta chain was recovered during a study of blood T cell repertoires in COVID-19. At the level of the study: The origin of the acute and convalescent COVID-19 samples was the United States, Italy and Spain. T cells, B-cell-depleted T cells, or PBMCs supplied cDNA or gDNA.

The count of this clone is one. Authors' analysis steps: Amplification from reference gene primers served as the basis for estimated nucleated cell counts. This table comes from immunoSEQ multiplex PCR, and its TCRdb copy is limited to in-frame clones, with some not included. The V and J calls and clone size are taken from that table; D and trimming were inferred from the DNA. The sample consists of under 250,000 clones, 75% to 85% of them appearing once. The germline CDR1 and CDR2 sequences are ENHRY and SYGVKD. CDR3 length: 14 amino acids. Trimming left V 2 bases short and J 1 base short, with 8 bases between.

The sample taken for sequencing was peripheral blood. The TCR comes from a woman aged 70 to 79 with acute or convalescent COVID-19. This sequence joins TRBV10-3 and TRBJ1-2, with a possible D match to TRBD1 (6 bases). CDR3 sequence reads: CAISEADSNYGYTF. The CDR3 bases are TGTGCCATCAGTGAGGCGGACAGTAACTATGGCTACACCTTC.